This passage covers 27 T cell receptor beta chains from one sample sequenced in a study of CXCR3-negative and CXCR3-positive naive CD8 T cells. Researchers prepared the TRB cDNA libraries using 5' RACE with UMI labels. TCRdb re-called the 5' RACE reads, yielding one record per CDR3 amino acid sequence without DNA. The sample spans 130,000 or so distinct CDR3 sequences; the ten largest clones claim 0.25% to 0.35%. The source material was naive CXCR3- CD8+ T cells from blood. The subset denotes: CD45RO-CCR7+CD27+CD95- naive CD8+ T cells lacking CXCR3 (TNR3-). These receptors all stem from a human donor in good health. Some clones in this sample may be carry-over from other donors' samples.

V is TRBV5-8 and J is TRBJ1-2. The germline gives CDR1 SGHTS, CDR2 YDEGEE. The CDR3 is 14 residues long. CDR3 amino acids: CASSLYVRNYGYTF.

The chain couples TRBV9 to TRBJ2-3; absent DNA, TCRdb's TRBD1 call cannot be checked. The germline V gene has CDR1 SGDLS and CDR2 YYNGEE. This CDR3 is 15 amino acids long. The CDR3 loop reads CASSVPSTGADTQYF.

The chain couples TRBV4-3 to TRBJ2-7; TCRdb proposes TRBD1, but this gene call is untestable without DNA. The CDR3 is made up of 17 amino acids. The germline V gene has CDR1 LGHNA and CDR2 YSLEER. The CDR3 protein is CASSQDLRTGGVTEQYF.

This chain links TRBV29-1 with TRBJ1-6; lacking DNA, the TRBD1 call made by TCRdb goes unchecked. The CDR3 spans 14 residues. The V gene's germline CDR1 is SQVTM and CDR2 ANQGSEA. The CDR3 protein is CSVEGRDSYSPLHF.

The V and J genes are TRBV7-6 and TRBJ2-3; TCRdb's assignment of TRBD2 cannot be checked, as there is no DNA. The germline gives CDR1 SGHVS, CDR2 FNYEAQ. This CDR3 region has 14 residues. The CDR3 loop is CASSATSGVDTQYF. Complete variable domain (other parts from reference TRBV7-6 and TRBJ2-3): GAGVSQSPRYKVTKRGQDVALRCDPISGHVSLYWYRQALGQGPEFLTYFNYEAQQDKSGLPNDRFSAERPEGSISTLTIQRTEQRDSAMYRCASSATSGVDTQYFGPGTRLTVL.

V and J are TRBV4-3 and TRBJ2-7; with no DNA, the TCRdb D assignment of TRBD1 cannot be verified. This CDR3 is built from 14 residues. Germline CDR1 LGHNA, CDR2 YSLEER. Here the CDR3 reads CASSQDRVGAEQYF.

This chain joins TRBV5-1 and TRBJ2-7; TCRdb's D call, TRBD2, is unchecked because there is no DNA. The CDR3 covers 15 residues. The germline V gene has CDR1 SGHRS and CDR2 YFSETQ. CDR3: CASSLGLAGVSEQYF.

The rearrangement joins TRBV19 to TRBJ1-1. The CDR3 covers 16 residues. Germline assignment: CDR1 LNHDA and CDR2 SQIVND (reference sequence). CDR3 amino acids: CASSIASPALNTEAFF.

The chain uses TRBV7-9 and TRBJ1-2. Germline V gene lookup returns CDR1 SEHNR and CDR2 FQNEAQ (reference sequence). The CDR3 runs to 13 residues. The CDR3 loop reads CASSFDDTYGYTF.

The chain uses TRBV7-6 and TRBJ2-1; TCRdb's D gene call, TRBD1, goes unchecked for lack of DNA. Germline V CDR1 and CDR2: SGHVS, FNYEAQ. The CDR3 loop spans 14 amino acids. The chain's CDR3 is CASTRVPGDNEQFF.

This chain links TRBV20-1 with TRBJ2-1; without DNA, the TCRdb call of TRBD2 cannot be checked. Germline V gives CDR1 DFQATT, CDR2 SNEGSKA (reference sequence). This CDR3 spans 16 amino acids. The CDR3 sequence is CSARPMTSGTLNEQFF.

The chain joins TRBV7-9 to TRBJ1-2; without DNA, the TCRdb call of TRBD1 cannot be checked. This CDR3 is built from 13 residues. The germline V gene has CDR1 SEHNR and CDR2 FQNEAQ (reference sequence). CDR3 loop: CASSQTGDYGYTF.

The chain links TRBV7-2 to TRBJ2-3; TCRdb reports TRBD2, a call that lacks DNA to check it against. Germline CDR1 and CDR2: SGHTA and FQGNSA. This CDR3 has 17 residues. CDR3: CASSSPGTSGRTDTQYF.

The genes are TRBV9 and TRBJ2-7; the D call from TCRdb, TRBD1, cannot be confirmed without DNA. CDR1 SGDLS and CDR2 YYNGEE come from the germline V gene. The CDR3 spans 17 residues. The chain's CDR3 is CASSADQSGEFWYEQYF.

This chain uses TRBV7-9 with TRBJ2-7; TCRdb lists TRBD1, though no DNA is available to test this call. Germline loops: CDR1 SEHNR, CDR2 FQNEAQ (reference sequence). There are 19 residues in the CDR3. The CDR3 sequence: CASSLEYTQFGPGRYEQYF.

The V call is TRBV15, the J call TRBJ2-7; the D call of TRBD1 rests on TCRdb alone, since no DNA is present to check it. This CDR3 contains 13 residues. Germline CDR1 is LNHNV and CDR2 is YYDKDF (reference sequence). The CDR3: CATGAGPSYEQYF.

This chain joins TRBV9 and TRBJ2-1; with no DNA, the TCRdb D assignment of TRBD1 cannot be verified. This CDR3 is 17 amino acids long. Germline V CDR1 and CDR2: SGDLS, YYNGEE. This chain's CDR3 is CASSVTGGQGVTDEQFF.

The chain joins TRBV7-9 to TRBJ2-1. The CDR3 extends over 15 amino acids. Germline V CDR1 and CDR2: SEHNR, FQNEAQ (reference sequence). The CDR3 here is CASSLEGDSYNEQFF.

The V call is TRBV9, the J call TRBJ2-7; TCRdb's assignment of TRBD2 cannot be checked, as there is no DNA. Germline assignment: CDR1 SGDLS and CDR2 YYNGEE. The CDR3 contains 17 residues. The CDR3 sequence: CASSDTGVAGAPYEQYF.

The chain has TRBV28 and TRBJ2-1; the TCRdb call, TRBD1, lacks DNA for checking. CDR1 MDHEN and CDR2 SYDVKM come from the germline V gene. The CDR3 extends over 11 amino acids. The CDR3 sequence: CASGAPNEQFF.

The gene calls are TRBV14 and TRBJ2-3; lacking DNA, the TRBD1 call made by TCRdb goes unchecked. The CDR3 runs 14 residues. Germline V gene data show CDR1 as SGHDN and CDR2 as FVKESK. CDR3 in amino acids: CASSLTGGADTQYF.

The rearrangement joins TRBV12-3 or TRBV12-4 to TRBJ2-5; TCRdb proposes TRBD1, but this gene call is untestable without DNA. The CDR3 sequence is 17 residues long. CDR3 residues: CASRDRGSGKVQETQYF.

CDR3 loop: CSVGTLNTGELFF. The chain combines TRBV29-1 with TRBJ2-2; TCRdb outputs TRBD1, but without DNA this stays unchecked. This CDR3 comprises 13 residues. Germline loops: CDR1 SQVTM, CDR2 ANQGSEA.

This chain uses TRBV7-7 with TRBJ2-2; TCRdb lists TRBD1, though no DNA is available to test this call. Germline CDR1 SSHAT, CDR2 FNYEAQ (reference sequence). The CDR3 loop spans 16 amino acids. This CDR3 reads CASSPWTGTGTGELFF.

V gene TRBV15 combines with J gene TRBJ2-1; with no DNA, the TCRdb D assignment of TRBD2 cannot be verified. Germline loops: CDR1 LNHNV, CDR2 YYDKDF (reference sequence). The CDR3 covers 16 residues. The CDR3 here is CATSRDRAGEYNEQFF.

The chain couples TRBV28 to TRBJ2-7; TCRdb's D call of TRBD1 is untestable without DNA. CDR1 MDHEN and CDR2 SYDVKM come from the germline V gene. This CDR3 has 19 amino acids. The CDR3 loop reads CASSRLLAGTGYRIDEQYF.

The V call is TRBV9, the J call TRBJ1-4; TCRdb designates TRBD1, a call that cannot be tested without DNA. There are 14 residues in the CDR3. Germline V lookup: CDR1 SGDLS, CDR2 YYNGEE. The CDR3 is CASSEGGRGEKLFF.